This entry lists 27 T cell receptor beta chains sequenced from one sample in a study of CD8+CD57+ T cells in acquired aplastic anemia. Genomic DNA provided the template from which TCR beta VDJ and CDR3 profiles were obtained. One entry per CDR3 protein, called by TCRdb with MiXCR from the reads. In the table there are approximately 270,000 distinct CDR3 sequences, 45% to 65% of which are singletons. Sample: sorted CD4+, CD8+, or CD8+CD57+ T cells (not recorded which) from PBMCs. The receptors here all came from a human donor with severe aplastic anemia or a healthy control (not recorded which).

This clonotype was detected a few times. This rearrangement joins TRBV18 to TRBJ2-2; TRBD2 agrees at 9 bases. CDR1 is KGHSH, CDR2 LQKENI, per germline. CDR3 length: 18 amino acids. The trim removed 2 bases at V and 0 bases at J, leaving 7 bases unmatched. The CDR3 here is CASSPMSGGTTNTGELFF. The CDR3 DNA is TGTGCCAGCTCACCAATGAGCGGGGGGACCACGAACACCGGGGAGCTGTTTTTT.

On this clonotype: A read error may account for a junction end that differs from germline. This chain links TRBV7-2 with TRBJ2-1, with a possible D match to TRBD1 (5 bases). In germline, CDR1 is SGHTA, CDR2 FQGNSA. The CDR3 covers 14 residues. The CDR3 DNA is TGTGCCAGCAGCTTTAGTGGGGCCCACAATGGGCAGTTCTTC. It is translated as CASSFSGAHNGQFF.

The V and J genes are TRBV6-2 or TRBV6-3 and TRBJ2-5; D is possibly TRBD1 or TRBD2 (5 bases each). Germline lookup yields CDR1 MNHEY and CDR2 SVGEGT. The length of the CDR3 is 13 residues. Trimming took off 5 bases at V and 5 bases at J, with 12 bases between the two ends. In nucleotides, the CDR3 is TGTGCCAGCAGTAGGGGACCTGGGGAGACCCAGTACTTC. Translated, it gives CASSRGPGETQYF.

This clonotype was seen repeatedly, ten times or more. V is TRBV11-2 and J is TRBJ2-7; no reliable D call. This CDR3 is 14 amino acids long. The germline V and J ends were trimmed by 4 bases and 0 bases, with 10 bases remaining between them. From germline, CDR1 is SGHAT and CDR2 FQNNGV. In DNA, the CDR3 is TGTGCCAGCAGCTCGGAAAGGAGCTCCTACGAGCAGTACTTC. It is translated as CASSSERSSYEQYF.

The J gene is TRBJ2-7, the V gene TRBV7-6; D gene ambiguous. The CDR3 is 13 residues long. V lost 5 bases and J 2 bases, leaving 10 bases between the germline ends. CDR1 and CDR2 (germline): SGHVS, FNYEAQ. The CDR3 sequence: CASSPGETYEQYF. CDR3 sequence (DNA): TGTGCCAGCAGCCCTGGAGAGACCTACGAGCAGTACTTC.

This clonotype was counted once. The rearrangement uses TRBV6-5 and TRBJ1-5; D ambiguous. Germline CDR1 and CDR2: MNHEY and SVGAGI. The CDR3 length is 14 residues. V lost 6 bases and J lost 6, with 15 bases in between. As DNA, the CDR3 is TGTGCCAGCAGGGACCCCACGGGTGGTCAGCCCCAGCATTTT. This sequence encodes CASRDPTGGQPQHF.

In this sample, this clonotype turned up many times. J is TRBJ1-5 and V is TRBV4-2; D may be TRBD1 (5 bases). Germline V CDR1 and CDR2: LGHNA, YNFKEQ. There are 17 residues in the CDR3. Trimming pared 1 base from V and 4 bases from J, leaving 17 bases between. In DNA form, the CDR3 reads TGTGCCAGCAGCCAAGTTGGGGTAGGGGTGATGAATCAGCCCCAGCATTTT. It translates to CASSQVGVGVMNQPQHF.

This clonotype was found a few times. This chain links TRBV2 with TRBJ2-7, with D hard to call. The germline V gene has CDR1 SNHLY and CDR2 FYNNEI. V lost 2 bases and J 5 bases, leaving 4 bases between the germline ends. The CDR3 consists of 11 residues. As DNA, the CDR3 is TGTGCCAGCAGTGAAACGGACGAGCAGTACTTC. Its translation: CASSETDEQYF.

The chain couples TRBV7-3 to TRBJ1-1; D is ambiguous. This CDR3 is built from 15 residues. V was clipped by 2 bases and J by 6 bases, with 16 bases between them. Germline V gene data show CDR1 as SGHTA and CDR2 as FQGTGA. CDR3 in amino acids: CASSLLDFGVAEAFF. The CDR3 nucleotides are TGTGCCAGCAGCTTATTGGATTTTGGGGTCGCTGAAGCTTTCTTT.

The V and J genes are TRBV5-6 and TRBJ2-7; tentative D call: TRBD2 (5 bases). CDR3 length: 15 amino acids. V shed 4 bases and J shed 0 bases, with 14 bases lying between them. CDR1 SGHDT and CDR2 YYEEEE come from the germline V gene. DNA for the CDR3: TGTGCCAGCAGCAATGGACTTCTACTCTCCTACGAGCAGTACTTC. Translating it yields CASSNGLLLSYEQYF.

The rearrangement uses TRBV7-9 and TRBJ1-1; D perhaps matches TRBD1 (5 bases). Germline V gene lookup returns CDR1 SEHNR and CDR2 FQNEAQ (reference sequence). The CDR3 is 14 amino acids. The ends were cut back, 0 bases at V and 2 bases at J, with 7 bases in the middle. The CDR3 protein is CASSLAGPNTEAFF. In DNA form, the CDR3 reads TGTGCCAGCAGCTTAGCGGGGCCCAACACTGAAGCTTTCTTT.

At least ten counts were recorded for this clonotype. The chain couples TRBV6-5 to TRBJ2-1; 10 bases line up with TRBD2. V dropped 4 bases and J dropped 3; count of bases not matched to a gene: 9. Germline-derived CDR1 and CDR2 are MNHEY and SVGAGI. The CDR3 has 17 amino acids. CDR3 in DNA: TGTGCCAGCAGTTCCAGCGGGGGGGCCAAGGGCTACAATGAGCAGTTCTTC. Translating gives CASSSSGGAKGYNEQFF.

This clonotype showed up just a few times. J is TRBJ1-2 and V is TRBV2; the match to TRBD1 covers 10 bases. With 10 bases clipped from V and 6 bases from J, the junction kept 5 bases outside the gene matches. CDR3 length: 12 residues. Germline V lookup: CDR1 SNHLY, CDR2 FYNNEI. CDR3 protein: CATRDRGNGYTF. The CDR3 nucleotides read TGTGCCACAAGGGACAGGGGAAATGGCTACACCTTC.

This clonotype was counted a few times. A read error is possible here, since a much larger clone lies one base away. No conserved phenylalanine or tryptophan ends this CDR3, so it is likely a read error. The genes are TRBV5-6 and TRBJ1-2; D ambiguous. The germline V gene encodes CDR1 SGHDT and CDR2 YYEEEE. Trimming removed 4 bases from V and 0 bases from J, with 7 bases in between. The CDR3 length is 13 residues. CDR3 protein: CASSVIANYGYTV. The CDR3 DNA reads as TGTGCCAGCAGCGTGATCGCTAACTATGGCTACACCGTC.

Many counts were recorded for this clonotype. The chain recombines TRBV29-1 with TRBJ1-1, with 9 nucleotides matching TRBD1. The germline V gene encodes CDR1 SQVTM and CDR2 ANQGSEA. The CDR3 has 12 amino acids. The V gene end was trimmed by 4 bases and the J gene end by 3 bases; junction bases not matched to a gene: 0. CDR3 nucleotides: TGCAGCGTTGGACAGGGGGACACTGAAGCTTTCTTT. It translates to CSVGQGDTEAFF.

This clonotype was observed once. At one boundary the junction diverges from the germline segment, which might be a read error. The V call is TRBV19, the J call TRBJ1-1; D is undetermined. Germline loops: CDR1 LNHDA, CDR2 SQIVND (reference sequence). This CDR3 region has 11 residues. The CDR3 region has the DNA TGTGCCAGTAGTCAGGACTGGCCCACCGTCTTT. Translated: CASSQDWPTVF.

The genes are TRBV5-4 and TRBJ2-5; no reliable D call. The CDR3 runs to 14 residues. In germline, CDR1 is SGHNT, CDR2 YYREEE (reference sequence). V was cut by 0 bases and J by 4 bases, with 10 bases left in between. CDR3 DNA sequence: TGTGCCAGCAGCTTGGCGGGTCAACTAGAGACCCAGTACTTC. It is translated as CASSLAGQLETQYF. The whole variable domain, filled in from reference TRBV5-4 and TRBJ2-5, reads ETGVTQSPTHLIKTRGQQVTLRCSSQSGHNTVSWYQQALGQGPQFIFQYYREEENGRGNFPPRFSGLQFPNYSSELNVNALELDDSALYLCASSLAGQLETQYFGPGTRLLVL.

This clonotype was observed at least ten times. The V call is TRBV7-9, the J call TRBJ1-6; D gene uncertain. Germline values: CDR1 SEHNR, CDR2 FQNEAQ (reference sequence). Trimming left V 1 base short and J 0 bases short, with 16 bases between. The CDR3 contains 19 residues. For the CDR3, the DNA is TGTGCCAGCAGCTTAGAGTCGCCGCGACATAGCTCCTATAATTCACCCCTCCACTTT. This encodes CASSLESPRHSSYNSPLHF.

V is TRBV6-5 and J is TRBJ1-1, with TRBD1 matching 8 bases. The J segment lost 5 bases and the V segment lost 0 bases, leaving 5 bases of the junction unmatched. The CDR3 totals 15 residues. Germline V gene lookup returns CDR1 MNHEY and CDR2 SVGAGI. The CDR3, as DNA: TGTGCCAGCAGTTACTCGGGCAGGGGGCTAACTGAAGCTTTCTTT. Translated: CASSYSGRGLTEAFF.

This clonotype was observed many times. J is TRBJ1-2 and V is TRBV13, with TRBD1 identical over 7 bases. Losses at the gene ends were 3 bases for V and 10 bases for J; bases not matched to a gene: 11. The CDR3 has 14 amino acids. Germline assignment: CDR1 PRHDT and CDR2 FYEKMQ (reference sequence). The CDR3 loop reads CASSLGQKGRDYTF. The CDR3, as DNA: TGTGCCAGCAGCTTGGGACAGAAGGGTAGGGACTACACCTTC.

CDR3 bases: TGTGCCAGCACCACGTCTGGGGGGCAGGACGAGCAGTACTTC. This encodes CASTTSGGQDEQYF. This chain links TRBV7-9 with TRBJ2-7; the D gene could be TRBD1 or TRBD2 (6 bases each). V was cut by 7 bases and J by 5 bases, with 18 bases left in between. The CDR3 contains 14 residues. Germline CDR1 and CDR2: SEHNR and FQNEAQ (reference sequence).

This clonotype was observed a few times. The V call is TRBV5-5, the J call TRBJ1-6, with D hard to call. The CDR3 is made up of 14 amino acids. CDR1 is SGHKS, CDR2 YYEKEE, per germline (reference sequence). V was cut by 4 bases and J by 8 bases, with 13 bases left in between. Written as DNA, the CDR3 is TGTGCCAGCAGCCCGGTGGGATTAGATTCACCCCTCCACTTT. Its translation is CASSPVGLDSPLHF.

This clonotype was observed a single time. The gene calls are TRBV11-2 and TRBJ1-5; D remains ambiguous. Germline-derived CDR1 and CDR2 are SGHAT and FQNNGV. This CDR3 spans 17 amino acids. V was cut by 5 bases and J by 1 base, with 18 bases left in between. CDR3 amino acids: CASSIRVRAGSNQPQHF. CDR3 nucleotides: TGTGCCAGCAGCATACGTGTTCGGGCGGGAAGCAATCAGCCCCAGCATTTT.

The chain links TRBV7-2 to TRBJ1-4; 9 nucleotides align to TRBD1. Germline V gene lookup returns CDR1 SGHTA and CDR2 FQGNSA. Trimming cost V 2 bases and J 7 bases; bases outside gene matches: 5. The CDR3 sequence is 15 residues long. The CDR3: CASSLMGQGSEKLFF. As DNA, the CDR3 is TGTGCCAGCAGCTTAATGGGACAGGGTAGTGAAAAACTGTTTTTT.

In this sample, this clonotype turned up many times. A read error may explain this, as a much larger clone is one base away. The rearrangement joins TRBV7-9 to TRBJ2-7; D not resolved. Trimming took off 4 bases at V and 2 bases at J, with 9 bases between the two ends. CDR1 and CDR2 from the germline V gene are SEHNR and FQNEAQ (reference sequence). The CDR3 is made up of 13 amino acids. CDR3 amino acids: CASSSYSTYEQYF. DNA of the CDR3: TGTGCCAGCAGCTCCTACAGCACCTACGAGCAGTACTTC. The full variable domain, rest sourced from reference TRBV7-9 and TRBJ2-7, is DTGVSQNPRHKITKRGQNVTFRCDPISEHNRLYWYRQTLGQGPEFLTYFQNEAQLEKSRLLSDRFSAERPKGSFSTLEIQRTEQGDSAMYLCASSSYSTYEQYFGPGTRLTVT.

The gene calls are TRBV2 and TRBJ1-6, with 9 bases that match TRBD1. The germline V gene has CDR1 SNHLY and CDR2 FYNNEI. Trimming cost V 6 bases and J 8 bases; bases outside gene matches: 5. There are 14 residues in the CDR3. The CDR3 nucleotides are TGTGCCAGCAGCGAGGGACAGGGTGATTCACCCCTCCACTTT. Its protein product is CASSEGQGDSPLHF.

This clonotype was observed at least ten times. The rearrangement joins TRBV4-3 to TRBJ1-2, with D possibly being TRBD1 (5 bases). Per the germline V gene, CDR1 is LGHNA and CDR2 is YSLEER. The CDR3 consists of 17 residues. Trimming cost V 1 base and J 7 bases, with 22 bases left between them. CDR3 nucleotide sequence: TGCGCCAGCAGCCAAGGAAGGGCTCTGGCAGGGCAAGGTGGCTACACCTTC. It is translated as CASSQGRALAGQGGYTF.